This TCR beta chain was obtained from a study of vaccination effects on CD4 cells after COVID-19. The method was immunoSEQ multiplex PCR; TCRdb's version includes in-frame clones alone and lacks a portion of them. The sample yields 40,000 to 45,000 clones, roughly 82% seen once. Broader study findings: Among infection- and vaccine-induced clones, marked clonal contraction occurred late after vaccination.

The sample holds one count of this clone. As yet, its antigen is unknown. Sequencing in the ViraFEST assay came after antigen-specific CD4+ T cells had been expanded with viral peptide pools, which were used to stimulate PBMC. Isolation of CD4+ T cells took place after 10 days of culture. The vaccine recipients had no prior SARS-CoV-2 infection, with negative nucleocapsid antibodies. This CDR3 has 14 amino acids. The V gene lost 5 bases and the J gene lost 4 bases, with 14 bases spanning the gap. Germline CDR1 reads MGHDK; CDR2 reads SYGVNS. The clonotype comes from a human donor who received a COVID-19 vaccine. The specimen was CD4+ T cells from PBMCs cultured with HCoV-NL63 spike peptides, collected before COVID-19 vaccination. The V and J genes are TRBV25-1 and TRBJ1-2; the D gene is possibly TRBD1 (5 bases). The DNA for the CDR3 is TGTGCCAGCAGTCCTTCGACAGTCAGCTATGGCTACACCTTC. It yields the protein CASSPSTVSYGYTF.